Below are 10 T cell receptor beta chains sequenced from a single sample in a study of blood T cell repertoires in COVID-19. Generated by immunoSEQ multiplex PCR, the TCRdb table keeps only in-frame clones and is missing some. The data contain about 200,000 clones, around four fifths of them singletons. Specimen: peripheral blood. These receptors were taken from a man aged 60-69 years with COVID-19, enrolled during active disease.

The chain recombines TRBV7-9 with TRBJ1-6; D gene ambiguous. This CDR3 has 16 residues. The V gene lost 5 bases and the J gene lost 7 bases, with 18 bases spanning the gap. CDR1 and CDR2 from the germline V gene are SEHNR and FQNEAQ (reference sequence). CDR3 nucleotide sequence: TGTGCCAGCAGCCCCGGTGGAGGGCGGGAGAATTCACCCCTCCACTTT. Translation: CASSPGGGRENSPLHF.

This clone has a handful of counts. The V and J genes are TRBV7-9 and TRBJ1-1, with 7 bases identical to TRBD1. Germline CDR1 and CDR2: SEHNR and FQNEAQ (reference sequence). The CDR3 is 12 residues long. Trimming took 6 bases from V and 4 from J; bases not matched to a gene: 2. The CDR3 loop is CASSWDSTEAFF. The DNA for the CDR3 is TGTGCCAGCAGTTGGGACAGCACTGAAGCTTTCTTT.

This sequence joins TRBV24-1 and TRBJ2-3, with 9 positions matching TRBD1. The CDR3 runs to 18 residues. Germline V gives CDR1 KGHDR, CDR2 SFDVKD. With V trimmed by 5 bases and J by 3 bases, 14 bases remained unmatched. In nucleotides, the CDR3 is TGTGCCACCAGTGGCCCTGGAGGCGGGACAGGGTGGACAGATACGCAGTATTTT. Amino acid sequence: CATSGPGGGTGWTDTQYF.

The V call is TRBV19, the J call TRBJ2-2, with D tentatively TRBD1 (6 bases). This CDR3 has 17 amino acids. V lost 6 bases, J lost 2 bases, and 19 bases lay in between. Germline V gene sequence: CDR1 LNHDA, CDR2 SQIVND (reference sequence). The CDR3 DNA is TGTGCCAGTAGCTCCTTTGGGCAGGGGATAAACACCGGGGAGCTGTTTTTT. Protein sequence: CASSSFGQGINTGELFF. The whole variable domain, remainder taken from reference TRBV19 and TRBJ2-2, is DGGITQSPKYLFRKEGQNVTLSCEQNLNHDAMYWYRQDPGQGLRLIYYSQIVNDFQKGDIAEGYSVSREKKESFPLTVTSAQKNPTAFYLCASSSFGQGINTGELFFGEGSRLTVL.

In its sample, this clone was seen a few times. This chain joins TRBV6-2 or TRBV6-3 and TRBJ1-6, with a weak D call TRBD1 (6 bases). The ends were cut back, 5 bases at V and 6 bases at J, with 11 bases in the middle. The V gene's germline CDR1 is MNHEY and CDR2 SVGEGT. This CDR3 spans 14 amino acids. CDR3 nucleotide sequence: TGTGCCAGCAGTCATGGACAGCTTAATTCACCCCTCCACTTT. Protein product: CASSHGQLNSPLHF.

Turning to this clone: The junction does not match germline at one end; this may be a read error. The identical CDR3 is also encoded by other nucleotide sequences in the sample. The chain recombines TRBV19 with TRBJ2-7; no clear D. Germline V gives CDR1 LNHDA, CDR2 SQIVND (reference sequence). The CDR3 is made up of 14 amino acids. CDR3 bases: TGTGCCAGCAGTATTGGTCCAGGAAACTACGAGCAGTACTTC. Translating gives CASSIGPGNYEQYF.

This clone was seen a handful of times. The chain recombines TRBV10-3 with TRBJ1-1; 8 bases fit TRBD1. The CDR3 is 13 residues long. V lost 4 bases to trimming and J lost 8 bases; unmatched junction nucleotides: 6. Per germline, CDR1 ENHRY and CDR2 SYGVKD. This CDR3 is CAISVETGAEAFF. CDR3 in DNA: TGTGCCATCAGTGTCGAGACAGGGGCCGAAGCTTTCTTT.

This rearrangement joins TRBV11-1 to TRBJ2-2; 10 bases line up with TRBD1. V dropped 4 bases and J dropped 8; count of bases not matched to a gene: 1. This CDR3 region has 13 residues. From germline, CDR1 is SGHAT and CDR2 FQDESV (reference sequence). CDR3 nucleotides: TGTGCCAGCAGCTCGGGACAGGGGGGGGAGCTGTTTTTT. Translation gives CASSSGQGGELFF.

Written as DNA, the CDR3 is TGTGCCAGCAGAATCGGACTAGCGGGAGGCCCGAGCCAGGGGGAGACCCAGTACTTC. It translates to CASRIGLAGGPSQGETQYF. The rearrangement links TRBV28 to TRBJ2-5; 14 bases align to TRBD2. The germline gives CDR1 MDHEN, CDR2 SYDVKM. V gave up 6 bases and J gave up 5 bases; unmatched junction bases: 17. The CDR3 is 19 amino acids.

V gene TRBV27 combines with J gene TRBJ2-1; 8 bases fit TRBD2. Germline CDR1 reads MNHEY; CDR2 reads SMNVEV (reference sequence). This CDR3 has 16 residues. With V trimmed by 3 bases and J by 7 bases, 11 bases remained unmatched. CDR3 nucleotides: TGTGCCAGCAGTTTCAGGGTGGCGATAGCGGGGAATGAGCAGTTCTTC. It yields the protein CASSFRVAIAGNEQFF.